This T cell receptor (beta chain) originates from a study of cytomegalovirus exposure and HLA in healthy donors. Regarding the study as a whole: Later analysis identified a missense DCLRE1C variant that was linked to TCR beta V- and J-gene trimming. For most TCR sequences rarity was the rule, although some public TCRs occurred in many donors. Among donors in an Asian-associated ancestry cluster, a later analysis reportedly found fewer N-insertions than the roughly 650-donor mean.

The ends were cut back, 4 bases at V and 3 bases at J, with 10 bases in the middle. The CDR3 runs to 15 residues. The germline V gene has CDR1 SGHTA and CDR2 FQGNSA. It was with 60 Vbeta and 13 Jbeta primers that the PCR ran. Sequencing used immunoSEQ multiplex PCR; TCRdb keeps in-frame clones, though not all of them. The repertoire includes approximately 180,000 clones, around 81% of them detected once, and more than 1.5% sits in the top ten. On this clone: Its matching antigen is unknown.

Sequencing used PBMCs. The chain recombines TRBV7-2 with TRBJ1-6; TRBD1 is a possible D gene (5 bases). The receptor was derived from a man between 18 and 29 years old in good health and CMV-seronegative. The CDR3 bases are TGTGCCAGCAGCTCTACAGGAGTCTATAATTCACCCCTCCACTTT. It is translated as CASSSTGVYNSPLHF.